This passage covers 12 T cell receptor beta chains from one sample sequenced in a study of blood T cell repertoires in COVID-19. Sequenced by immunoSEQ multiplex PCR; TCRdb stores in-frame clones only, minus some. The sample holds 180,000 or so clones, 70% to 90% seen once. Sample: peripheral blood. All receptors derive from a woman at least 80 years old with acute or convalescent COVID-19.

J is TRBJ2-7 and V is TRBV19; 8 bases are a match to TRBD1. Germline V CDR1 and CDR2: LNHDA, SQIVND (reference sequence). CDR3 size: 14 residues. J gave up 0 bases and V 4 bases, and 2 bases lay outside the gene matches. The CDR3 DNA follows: TGTGCCAGTAGTAACACAGGGGGCTCCTACGAGCAGTACTTC. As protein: CASSNTGGSYEQYF.

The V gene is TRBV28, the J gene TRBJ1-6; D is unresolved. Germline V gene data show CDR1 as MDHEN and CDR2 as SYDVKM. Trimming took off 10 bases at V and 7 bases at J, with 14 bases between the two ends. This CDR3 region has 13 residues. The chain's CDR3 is CATNAGLNSPLHF. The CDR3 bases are TGTGCCACCAACGCAGGACTAAATTCACCCCTCCACTTT.

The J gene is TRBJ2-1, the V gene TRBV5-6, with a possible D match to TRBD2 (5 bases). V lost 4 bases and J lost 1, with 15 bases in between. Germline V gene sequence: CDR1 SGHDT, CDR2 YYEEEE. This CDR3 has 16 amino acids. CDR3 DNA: TGTGCCAGCAGCACCCCCACTAGAGCGTCCTACAATGAGCAGTTCTTC. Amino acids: CASSTPTRASYNEQFF.

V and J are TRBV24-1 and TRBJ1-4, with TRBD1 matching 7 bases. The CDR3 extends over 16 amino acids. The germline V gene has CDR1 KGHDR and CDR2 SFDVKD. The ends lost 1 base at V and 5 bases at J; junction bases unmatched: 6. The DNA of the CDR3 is TGTGCCACCAGTGATTTTGAACAGGGGTTCAATGAAAAACTGTTTTTT. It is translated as CATSDFEQGFNEKLFF.

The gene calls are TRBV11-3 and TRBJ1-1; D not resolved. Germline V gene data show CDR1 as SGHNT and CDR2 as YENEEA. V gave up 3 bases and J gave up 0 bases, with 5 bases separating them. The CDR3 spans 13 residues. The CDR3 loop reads CASSFDMNTEAFF. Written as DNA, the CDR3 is TGTGCCAGCAGCTTTGACATGAACACTGAAGCTTTCTTT.

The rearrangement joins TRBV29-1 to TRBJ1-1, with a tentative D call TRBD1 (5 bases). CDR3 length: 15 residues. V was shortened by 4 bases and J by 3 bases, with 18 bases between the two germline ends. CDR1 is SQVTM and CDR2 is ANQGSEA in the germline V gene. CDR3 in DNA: TGCAGCGTTGGGGCGGGACGGGGGGATTACACTGAAGCTTTCTTT. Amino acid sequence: CSVGAGRGDYTEAFF.

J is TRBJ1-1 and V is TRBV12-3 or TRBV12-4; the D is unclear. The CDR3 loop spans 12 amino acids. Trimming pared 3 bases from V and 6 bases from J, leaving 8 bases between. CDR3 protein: CASSFSPAEAFF. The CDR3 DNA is TGTGCCAGCAGTTTCTCCCCGGCTGAAGCTTTCTTT.

The CDR3 DNA is TGTGCCAGCAGCTTGTCCCGGAACAGATACAATGAGCAGTTCTTC. This codes for CASSLSRNRYNEQFF. The genes are TRBV5-6 and TRBJ2-1, with no clear D. Germline CDR1 and CDR2: SGHDT and YYEEEE. This CDR3 comprises 15 residues. V lost 1 base to trimming and J lost 4 bases, with 12 bases between them. Full variable domain (rest looked up from reference TRBV5-6 and TRBJ2-1): DAGVTQSPTHLIKTRGQQVTLRCSPKSGHDTVSWYQQALGQGPQFIFQYYEEEERQRGNFPDRFSGHQFPNYSSELNVNALLLGDSALYLCASSLSRNRYNEQFFGPGTRLTVL.

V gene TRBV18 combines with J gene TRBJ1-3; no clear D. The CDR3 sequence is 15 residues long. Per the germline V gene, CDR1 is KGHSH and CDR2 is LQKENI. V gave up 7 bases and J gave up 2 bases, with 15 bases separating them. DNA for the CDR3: TGTGCCAGCTGGCTGGCGGGCGCAGCTGGAAACACCATATATTTT. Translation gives CASWLAGAAGNTIYF.

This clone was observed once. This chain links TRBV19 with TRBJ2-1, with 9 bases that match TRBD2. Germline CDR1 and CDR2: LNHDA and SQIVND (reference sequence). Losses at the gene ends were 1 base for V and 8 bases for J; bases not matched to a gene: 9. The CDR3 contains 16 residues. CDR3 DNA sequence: TGTGCCAGTAGTATAGGTAGCGGGAGAGTAGACGATGAGCAGTTCTTC. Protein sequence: CASSIGSGRVDDEQFF.

CDR3 protein: CATGEGNYGYTF. The CDR3 bases are TGTGCCACCGGGGAGGGCAACTATGGCTACACCTTC. The gene calls are TRBV5-6 and TRBJ1-2; D unclear. Germline V CDR1 and CDR2: SGHDT, YYEEEE. The length of the CDR3 is 12 residues. Trimming removed 9 bases from V and 2 bases from J, with 11 bases in between. Based on the CDR3 plus reference TRBV5-6 and TRBJ1-2, the full variable domain is DAGVTQSPTHLIKTRGQQVTLRCSPKSGHDTVSWYQQALGQGPQFIFQYYEEEERQRGNFPDRFSGHQFPNYSSELNVNALLLGDSALYLCATGEGNYGYTFGSGTRLTVV.

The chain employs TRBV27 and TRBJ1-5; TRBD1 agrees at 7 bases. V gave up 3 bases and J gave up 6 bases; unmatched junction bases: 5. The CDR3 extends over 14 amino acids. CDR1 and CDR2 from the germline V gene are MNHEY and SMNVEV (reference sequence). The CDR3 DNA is TGTGCCAGCAGTTTTGCGGGACAGTTTCAGCCCCAGCATTTT. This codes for CASSFAGQFQPQHF.